Here is one T cell receptor (beta chain) with its context. Different DNA sequences within this sample yield the same CDR3. This table comes from immunoSEQ multiplex PCR, and its TCRdb copy is limited to in-frame clones, with some not included. The sample consists of under 95,000 clones, just over 90% of them appearing once. This CDR3 region has 13 residues. Between the trimmed V and J ends, which lost 9 bases and 1 base, there was a span of 12 bases. This sample was included in a study of control samples from healthy donors and cancer patients. The sequenced material came from blood. The rearrangement links TRBV12-3 or TRBV12-4 to TRBJ1-1; D is perhaps TRBD1 (6 bases). The TCR sequence derives from a woman in her 30s in good health. The CDR3 DNA reads as TGTGCCAGTACCTGGGGACAGAACACTGAAGCTTTCTTT. Amino acids: CASTWGQNTEAFF.